One T cell receptor beta chain is described in this entry. The antigen remains undetermined. Repertoires were generated with immunoSEQ multiplex PCR, while TCRdb's copy carries only in-frame clones and drops some. The table lists 50,000 to 70,000 clones, more than 85% of them singletons. The germline CDR1 and CDR2 sequences are SGHAT and FQNNGV. The junction had 2 bases not matched to a gene; V was cut back by 3 bases and J by 2 bases. The CDR3 is 14 amino acids. These data originate in a study of T cells in localized non-small cell lung cancer. Study-level findings and limits: Those with higher blood T cell density had longer overall survival. For the top 100 tumor clones, a median approximately 50 also appeared in adjacent lung.

This chain joins TRBV11-2 and TRBJ2-7; the match to TRBD2 covers 9 bases. The sequence was collected from a man between 35 and 75 years old with stage I lung adenocarcinoma. The material sequenced was peripheral blood, taken before any cancer treatment. CDR3 sequence: CASSFAGGTYEQYF. The CDR3 DNA reads as TGTGCCAGCAGCTTCGCGGGAGGGACCTACGAGCAGTACTTC.